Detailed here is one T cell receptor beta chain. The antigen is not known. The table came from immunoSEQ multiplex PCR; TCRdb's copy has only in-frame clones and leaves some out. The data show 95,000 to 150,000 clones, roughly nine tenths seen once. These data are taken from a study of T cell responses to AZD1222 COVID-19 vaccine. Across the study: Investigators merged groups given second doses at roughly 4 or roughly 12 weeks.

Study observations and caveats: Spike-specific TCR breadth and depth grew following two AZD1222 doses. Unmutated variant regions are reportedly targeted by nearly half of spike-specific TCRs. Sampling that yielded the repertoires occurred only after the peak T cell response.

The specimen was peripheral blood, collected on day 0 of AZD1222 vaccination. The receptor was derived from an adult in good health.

The CDR3 reads CASSSQGLDSNQPQHF. CDR3 nucleotide sequence: TGTGCCAGTAGTTCACAGGGGCTCGATAGCAATCAGCCCCAGCATTTT. The chain uses TRBV19 and TRBJ1-5; 7 positions match TRBD1. Losses at the gene ends were 5 bases for V and 0 bases for J; bases not matched to a gene: 7. CDR3 length equals 16 residues. The V gene's germline CDR1 is LNHDA and CDR2 SQIVND (reference sequence). Filled out from reference TRBV19 and TRBJ1-5, the complete variable domain reads DGGITQSPKYLFRKEGQNVTLSCEQNLNHDAMYWYRQDPGQGLRLIYYSQIVNDFQKGDIAEGYSVSREKKESFPLTVTSAQKNPTAFYLCASSSQGLDSNQPQHFGDGTRLSIL.